Listed here are 25 T cell receptor beta chains from one sample, sequenced in a study of neoadjuvant anti-PD-1 for oral cavity cancer (dated by TCRdb to 2020 to 2022). This specimen's time point label, per the study, means: after neoadjuvant nivolumab, at surgical resection. Library construction relied on the immunoSEQ multiplex PCR assay. In TCRdb, the immuneACCESS table is reduced to in-frame sequences with V and J assigned. These tables do not hold every clone; where another copy was compared, an unresolved V gene accounts for under half, and the others remain unexplained. The sample data list roughly 15,000 clones, and 65% to 80% of these were observed just once. The ten biggest clones cover around 3% of the sample. Specimen: PBMCs, collected after nivolumab (anti-PD-1) treatment. The origin of the receptors is a person aged 40 to 85 with oral cavity squamous cell carcinoma.

V and J are TRBV9 and TRBJ2-1; 14 positions agree with TRBD2. V lost 1 base and J lost 6; bases outside the gene matches: 9. The CDR3 covers 18 residues. Germline assignment: CDR1 SGDLS and CDR2 YYNGEE. The CDR3: CASSVQSGLAGVSNEQFF. The CDR3 coding sequence is TGTGCCAGCAGCGTACAATCGGGACTAGCGGGAGTATCCAATGAGCAGTTCTTC.

The chain is built from TRBV5-5 and TRBJ2-3; 9 bases align to TRBD2. This CDR3 comprises 18 residues. The germline gives CDR1 SGHKS, CDR2 YYEKEE (reference sequence). Trimming removed 2 bases from V and 4 bases from J; junction bases left unmatched: 14. CDR3 amino acids: CASSFEVPGLAYSDTQYF. In nucleotides, the CDR3 is TGTGCCAGCAGCTTCGAAGTTCCGGGACTAGCTTACTCAGATACGCAGTATTTT.

This clone occurred once. The chain joins TRBV10-2 to TRBJ1-5, with D maybe TRBD1 (6 bases). Trimming removed 8 bases from V and 4 bases from J, with 9 bases in between. Germline V gene lookup returns CDR1 WSHSY and CDR2 SAAADI. This CDR3 has 12 amino acids. CDR3 sequence reads: CASQTGNQPQHF. The CDR3 DNA follows: TGCGCCAGCCAGACAGGAAATCAGCCCCAGCATTTT.

In this sample, this clone turned up once. The chain carries TRBV28 and TRBJ1-1; TRBD1 matches 9 bases. The trim removed 5 bases at V and 4 bases at J, leaving 5 bases unmatched. Germline CDR1 MDHEN, CDR2 SYDVKM. This CDR3 spans 14 amino acids. The DNA of the CDR3 is TGTGCCAGCAGTCCCCGGGACAGGGTCACTGAAGCTTTCTTT. It codes for CASSPRDRVTEAFF.

This chain joins TRBV29-1 and TRBJ2-1, with 13 nucleotides matching TRBD2. The CDR3 spans 15 residues. V was clipped by 4 bases and J by 8 bases; unmatched bases: 8. CDR1 is SQVTM, CDR2 ANQGSEA, per germline. The CDR3 is CSVVRLAGGWDEQFF. The CDR3 region has the DNA TGCAGCGTTGTCCGACTAGCGGGAGGATGGGATGAGCAGTTCTTC.

This clone turned up a few times. The V and J genes are TRBV10-3 and TRBJ2-2, with D perhaps TRBD2 (5 bases). The germline gives CDR1 ENHRY, CDR2 SYGVKD. V lost 3 bases and J lost 6, with 8 bases in between. CDR3 length: 13 amino acids. The CDR3 coding sequence is TGTGCCATCAGTGATGCGGGCCCCGGGGAGCTGTTTTTT. It encodes CAISDAGPGELFF.

This clone was observed a handful of times. The chain has TRBV18 and TRBJ1-5, with 9 positions matching TRBD1. The trim removed 6 bases at V and 5 bases at J, leaving 11 bases unmatched. Germline values: CDR1 KGHSH, CDR2 LQKENI. This CDR3 comprises 16 residues. The chain's CDR3 is CASSLGQGPTHQPQHF. DNA for the CDR3: TGTGCCAGCTCCCTAGGACAGGGGCCCACGCATCAGCCCCAGCATTTT.

The chain employs TRBV25-1 and TRBJ1-1, with 8 bases fitting TRBD1. CDR3 length: 14 residues. Per the germline V gene, CDR1 is MGHDK and CDR2 is SYGVNS. V was pared by 6 bases and J by 3 bases, with 6 bases of the junction left unmatched. The CDR3 sequence is CASSHPDRDTEAFF. Here the CDR3 DNA reads TGTGCCAGCAGCCATCCGGACAGGGACACTGAAGCTTTCTTT.

The rearrangement uses TRBV5-4 and TRBJ2-7, with 9 nucleotides matching TRBD1. Germline lookup yields CDR1 SGHNT and CDR2 YYREEE (reference sequence). The CDR3 sequence is 15 residues long. V dropped 1 base and J dropped 0; count of bases not matched to a gene: 2. This CDR3 is CASSLLGQGSYEQYF. The CDR3 region has the DNA TGTGCCAGCAGCTTGCTGGGACAGGGCTCCTACGAGCAGTACTTC.

The chain couples TRBV27 to TRBJ2-1, with D hard to call. This CDR3 is built from 15 residues. V was cut by 2 bases and J by 0 bases, with 8 bases left in between. Germline V lookup: CDR1 MNHEY, CDR2 SMNVEV (reference sequence). In DNA form, the CDR3 reads TGTGCCAGCAGTTTAAGGGCCAGCTCCTACAATGAGCAGTTCTTC. Its protein is CASSLRASSYNEQFF.

The chain uses TRBV19 and TRBJ1-2; weak D call: TRBD1 (6 bases). The CDR3 contains 12 residues. V lost 6 bases to trimming and J lost 8 bases, with 13 bases between them. Germline CDR1 reads LNHDA; CDR2 reads SQIVND (reference sequence). CDR3 region: CASRTQGFGYTF. CDR3 DNA: TGTGCCAGTAGGACGCAGGGGTTCGGCTACACCTTC.

This clone turned up a few times. The rearrangement links TRBV7-9 to TRBJ1-5; maybe TRBD1 (6 bases). The germline gives CDR1 SEHNR, CDR2 FQNEAQ (reference sequence). The CDR3 runs 14 residues. The V gene lost 3 bases and the J gene lost 2 bases, with 8 bases spanning the gap. The CDR3 DNA reads as TGTGCCAGCAGCTTGGGGGGCCGCAATCAGCCCCAGCATTTT. The encoded protein is CASSLGGRNQPQHF.

The rearrangement links TRBV6-5 to TRBJ2-1; possible D gene TRBD2, 6 bases. Germline values: CDR1 MNHEY, CDR2 SVGAGI. V shed 7 bases and J shed 3 bases, with 16 bases lying between them. The CDR3 consists of 15 residues. The DNA for the CDR3 is TGTGCCAGCACGCTGGACGGGCGGGACTACAATGAGCAGTTCTTC. This translates into CASTLDGRDYNEQFF.

The chain combines TRBV18 with TRBJ2-3, with TRBD2 identical over 7 bases. V trimming: 5 bases; J trimming: 2 bases; junction bases outside the gene matches: 13. Germline V CDR1 and CDR2: KGHSH, LQKENI. The CDR3 is 17 residues long. The CDR3 protein is CASSNMPGTTLTDTQYF. For the CDR3, the DNA is TGTGCCAGCTCAAATATGCCGGGGACTACTCTCACAGATACGCAGTATTTT.

The V call is TRBV28, the J call TRBJ1-4; perhaps TRBD1 as D (5 bases). This CDR3 comprises 15 residues. CDR1 is MDHEN, CDR2 SYDVKM, per germline. The V gene lost 6 bases and the J gene lost 6 bases, with 17 bases spanning the gap. This CDR3 is CASSVLQAGDEKLFF. In nucleotides, the CDR3 is TGTGCCAGCAGCGTTCTACAGGCTGGGGATGAAAAACTGTTTTTT.

The chain couples TRBV27 to TRBJ2-7; 8 bases are shared with TRBD1. The trim removed 6 bases at V and 7 bases at J, leaving 11 bases unmatched. CDR3 length: 14 residues. Germline lookup yields CDR1 MNHEY and CDR2 SMNVEV (reference sequence). CDR3 residues: CASRLGQGAGEQYF. DNA for the CDR3: TGTGCCAGCAGGCTGGGGCAGGGGGCTGGTGAGCAGTACTTC.

CDR3 amino acids: CASSVGGQPYEQYF. Written as DNA, the CDR3 is TGTGCCAGCAGTGTAGGGGGACAGCCCTACGAGCAGTACTTC. The chain joins TRBV6-1 to TRBJ2-7; 7 bases are a match to TRBD1. Germline CDR1 reads MNHNS; CDR2 reads SASEGT. V dropped 4 bases and J dropped 2; count of bases not matched to a gene: 5. This CDR3 spans 14 amino acids.

The chain recombines TRBV6-5 with TRBJ2-7; D not certain. The CDR3 is 11 amino acids. V lost 6 bases to trimming and J lost 3 bases, with 6 bases between them. CDR1 is MNHEY, CDR2 SVGAGI, per germline. CDR3 DNA: TGTGCCAGCAGGATCGGCTACGAGCAGTACTTC. It translates to CASRIGYEQYF.

This chain links TRBV27 with TRBJ2-1; a weak D match, TRBD2 (6 bases). This CDR3 spans 15 amino acids. Trimming took off 3 bases at V and 0 bases at J, with 9 bases between the two ends. Germline values: CDR1 MNHEY, CDR2 SMNVEV (reference sequence). The CDR3 DNA sequence: TGTGCCAGCAGTTTGGGGCGGGGCTCCTACAATGAGCAGTTCTTC. Protein product: CASSLGRGSYNEQFF.

The gene calls are TRBV29-1 and TRBJ2-5; tentative D call: TRBD2 (5 bases). V was pared by 1 base and J by 5 bases, with 14 bases between. The CDR3 contains 14 residues. Germline values: CDR1 SQVTM, CDR2 ANQGSEA. The CDR3 nucleotides read TGCAGCGTTGAAGGAGGGTCAGGATGGGAGACCCAGTACTTC. This sequence encodes CSVEGGSGWETQYF.

V gene TRBV14 combines with J gene TRBJ2-1; 7 bases align to TRBD1. Per germline, CDR1 SGHDN and CDR2 FVKESK. Trimming removed 4 bases from V and 2 bases from J; junction bases left unmatched: 5. The CDR3 has 15 amino acids. CDR3 nucleotide sequence: TGTGCCAGCAGCCCGAGACAGGGTACCTACAATGAGCAGTTCTTC. It codes for CASSPRQGTYNEQFF.

This sequence joins TRBV7-2 and TRBJ1-2, with TRBD1 identical over 8 bases. V was clipped by 5 bases and J by 4 bases; unmatched bases: 9. Germline CDR1 is SGHTA and CDR2 is FQGNSA. This CDR3 has 15 residues. The CDR3 DNA reads as TGTGCCAGCAGCGGAGGCTGGACAGGGCCCTATGGCTACACCTTC. It is translated as CASSGGWTGPYGYTF.

This clone occurred once. Mismatch with germline at one junction end may stem from a read error. The chain recombines TRBV13 with TRBJ2-5; the match to TRBD1 covers 9 bases. CDR3 length: 15 amino acids. Germline V gene data show CDR1 as PRHDT and CDR2 as FYEKMQ (reference sequence). Written as DNA, the CDR3 is TGTGCCAGCAGCCTAGGACAGGGGCGCCAAGAGACCCAGTACTTC. Encoded protein: CASSLGQGRQETQYF. The variable domain in full, completed from reference TRBV13 and TRBJ2-5, reads AAGVIQSPRHLIKEKRETATLKCYPIPRHDTVYWYQQGPGQDPQFLISFYEKMQSDKGSIPDRFSAQQFSDYHSELNMSSLELGDSALYFCASSLGQGRQETQYFGPGTRLLVL.

V gene TRBV9 combines with J gene TRBJ2-2, with 8 bases that match TRBD2. This CDR3 comprises 16 residues. Looked up from germline, CDR1 is SGDLS and CDR2 is YYNGEE. V lost 0 bases to trimming and J lost 8 bases; unmatched junction nucleotides: 9. CDR3 loop: CASSVGGAGVSGELFF. The CDR3 DNA reads as TGTGCCAGCAGCGTAGGTGGAGCGGGAGTATCTGGGGAGCTGTTTTTT.

The rearrangement links TRBV14 to TRBJ2-3; D gene unclear. CDR3 length: 12 residues. Germline CDR1 reads SGHDN; CDR2 reads FVKESK. V was shortened by 4 bases and J by 2 bases, with 4 bases between the two germline ends. CDR3 loop: CASSLLTDTQYF. In nucleotides, the CDR3 is TGTGCCAGCAGCCTCCTCACAGATACGCAGTATTTT. Full variable domain (rest looked up from reference TRBV14 and TRBJ2-3): EAGVTQFPSHSVIEKGQTVTLRCDPISGHDNLYWYRRVMGKEIKFLLHFVKESKQDESGMPNNRFLAERTGGTYSTLKVQPAELEDSGVYFCASSLLTDTQYFGPGTRLTVL.